This is a list of T cell receptor beta chains from one sample in a study of CD8 T cells in Susac syndrome. TCRdb fed the immunoSEQ multiplex PCR reads into MiXCR, producing one record per CDR3 protein. The sample consists of approximately 110,000 distinct CDR3 sequences, over 90% of them appearing once. Sequenced material: CD8+ T cells from PBMCs. These receptor sequences come from a human donor with multiple sclerosis. CDR3s include the opening cysteine and the closing phenylalanine or tryptophan. D genes are given only for firm matches. A row's size may be missing; if present it is once, few, many or a size class.

d_call j_call v_call clone_size cdr3_aa cdr3_nt
. TRBJ2-2 TRBV12-5 . CASGLTLGRDTGELFF TGTGCTAGTGGTTTGACTCTGGGGCGCGATACCGGGGAGCTGTTTTTT
. TRBJ1-3 TRBV20-1 . CSASGLGMGNTIYF TGCAGTGCTAGTGGGCTGGGGATGGGAAACACCATATATTTT
. TRBJ2-3 TRBV2 . CASMRLAMSSTDTQYF TGTGCCAGCATGAGGTTGGCAATGTCTAGCACAGATACGCAGTATTTT
. TRBJ1-5 TRBV4-1 once CASSQVYSNQPQHF TGCGCCAGCAGCCAGGTATATAGCAATCAGCCCCAGCATTTT
. TRBJ2-3 TRBV9 . CASSVDGRSTDTQYF TGTGCCAGCAGCGTAGACGGGAGAAGCACAGATACGCAGTATTTT
. TRBJ2-1 TRBV5-1 . CASSLPSDEQFF TGCGCCAGCAGCCTTCCGAGCGATGAGCAGTTCTTC
. TRBJ2-2 TRBV7-9 . CASTPEPAANTGELFF TGTGCCAGCACCCCAGAGCCAGCGGCGAACACCGGGGAGCTGTTTTTT
TRBD2 TRBJ2-7 TRBV27 few CASSLSSGSYEQYF TGTGCCAGCAGTTTATCTAGCGGGTCCTACGAGCAGTACTTC
TRBD1 TRBJ2-1 TRBV29-1 . CSPEPPKGTGNEQFF TGCAGCCCCGAGCCCCCGAAAGGGACAGGGAATGAGCAGTTCTTC
TRBD1 TRBJ1-4 TRBV29-1 . CSVEGQERRKLFF TGCAGCGTTGAGGGACAGGAAAGGCGAAAACTGTTTTTT
. TRBJ2-5 TRBV7-9 once CASSKQGGETQYF TGTGCCAGCAGCAAACAGGGCGGTGAGACCCAGTACTTC
TRBD2 TRBJ2-2 TRBV7-9 once CASSPDSGRASGELFF TGTGCCAGCAGCCCCGATAGCGGGAGGGCCTCCGGGGAGCTGTTTTTT
TRBD2 TRBJ2-1 TRBV20-1 once CSARVTILGREAPLRDEQFF TGCAGTGCTAGAGTTACCATACTAGGGCGGGAGGCACCCCTCAGGGATGAGCAGTTCTTC
TRBD1 TRBJ1-1 TRBV5-1 . CASSGDREATIDAFF TGCGCCAGCAGCGGAGACAGGGAGGCCACGATTGATGCTTTCTTT
. TRBJ2-7 TRBV4-1 . CASSQVKGTYEQYF TGCGCCAGCAGCCAAGTCAAGGGGACCTACGAGCAGTACTTC
. TRBJ2-7 TRBV12-3/TRBV12-4 . CASSGAGSAYEQYF TGTGCCAGCAGTGGGGCAGGGTCTGCCTACGAGCAGTACTTC
. TRBJ2-7 TRBV28 . CASSLTVREQYF TGTGCCAGCAGTTTAACTGTTCGGGAGCAGTACTTC
. TRBJ2-1 TRBV25-1 . CASSEYRGGEQFF TGTGCCAGCAGTGAATATCGGGGTGGTGAGCAGTTCTTC
. TRBJ1-1 TRBV5-6 . CASSSGPVVAFF TGTGCCAGCAGCTCCGGCCCCGTAGTAGCTTTCTTT
. TRBJ2-7 TRBV5-4 . CASSLGGTLYEQYF TGTGCCAGCAGCTTGGGAGGGACCCTCTACGAGCAGTACTTC